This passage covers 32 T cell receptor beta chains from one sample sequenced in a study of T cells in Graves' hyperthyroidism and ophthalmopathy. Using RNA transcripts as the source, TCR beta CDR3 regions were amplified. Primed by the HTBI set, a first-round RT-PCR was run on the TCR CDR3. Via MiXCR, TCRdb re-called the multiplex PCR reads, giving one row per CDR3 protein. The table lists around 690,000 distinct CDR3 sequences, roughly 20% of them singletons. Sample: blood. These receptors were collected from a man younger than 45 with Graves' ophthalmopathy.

The CDR3 reads CASSEGAIFQETQYF. Written as DNA, the CDR3 is TGTGCCAGCAGTGAAGGGGCTATCTTCCAAGAGACCCAGTACTTC. The chain employs TRBV6-1 and TRBJ2-5; no clear D. The CDR3 totals 15 residues. Per the germline V gene, CDR1 is MNHNS and CDR2 is SASEGT. The V end lost 1 base, the J end lost 1 base, and 10 bases lay between the germline ends.

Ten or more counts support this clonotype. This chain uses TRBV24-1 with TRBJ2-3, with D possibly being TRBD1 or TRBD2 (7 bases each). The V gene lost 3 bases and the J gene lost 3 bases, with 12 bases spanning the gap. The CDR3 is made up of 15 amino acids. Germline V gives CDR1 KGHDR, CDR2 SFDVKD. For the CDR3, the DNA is TGTGCCACCAGTGATCGACAGGGAGGGACAGATACGCAGTATTTT. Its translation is CATSDRQGGTDTQYF.

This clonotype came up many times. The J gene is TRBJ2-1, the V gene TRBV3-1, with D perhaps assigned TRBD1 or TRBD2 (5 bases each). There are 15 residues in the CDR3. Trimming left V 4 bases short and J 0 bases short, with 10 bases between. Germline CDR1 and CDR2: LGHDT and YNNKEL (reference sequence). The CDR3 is CASSRDVGSYNEQFF. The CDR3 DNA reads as TGTGCCAGCAGCCGGGACGTAGGCTCCTACAATGAGCAGTTCTTC.

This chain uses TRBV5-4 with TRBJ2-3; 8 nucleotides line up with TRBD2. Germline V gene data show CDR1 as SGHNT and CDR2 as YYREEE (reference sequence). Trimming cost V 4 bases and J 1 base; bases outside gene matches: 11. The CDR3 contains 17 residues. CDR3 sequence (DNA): TGTGCCAGCAGCCCTGAACTAGCGGAGGGTGGCACAGATACGCAGTATTTT. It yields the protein CASSPELAEGGTDTQYF.

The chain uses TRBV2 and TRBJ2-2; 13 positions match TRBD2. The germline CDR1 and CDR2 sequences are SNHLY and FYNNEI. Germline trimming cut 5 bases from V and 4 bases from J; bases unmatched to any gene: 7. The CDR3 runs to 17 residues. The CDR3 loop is CASSRTSGSLSTGELFF. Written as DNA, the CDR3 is TGTGCCAGCAGTCGGACTAGCGGGAGTCTGTCCACCGGGGAGCTGTTTTTT.

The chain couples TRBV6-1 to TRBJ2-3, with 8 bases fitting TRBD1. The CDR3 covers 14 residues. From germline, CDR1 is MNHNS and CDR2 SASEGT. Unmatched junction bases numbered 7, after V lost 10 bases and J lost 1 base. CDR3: CATQDRGRTDTQYF. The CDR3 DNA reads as TGTGCCACCCAAGACAGGGGACGCACAGATACGCAGTATTTT.

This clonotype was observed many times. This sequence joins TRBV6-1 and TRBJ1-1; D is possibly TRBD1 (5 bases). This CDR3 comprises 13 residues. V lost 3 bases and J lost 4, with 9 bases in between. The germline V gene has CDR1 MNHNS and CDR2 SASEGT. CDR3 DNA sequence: TGTGCCAGCAGTGACAGGGCTCCCACTGAAGCTTTCTTT. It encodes CASSDRAPTEAFF.

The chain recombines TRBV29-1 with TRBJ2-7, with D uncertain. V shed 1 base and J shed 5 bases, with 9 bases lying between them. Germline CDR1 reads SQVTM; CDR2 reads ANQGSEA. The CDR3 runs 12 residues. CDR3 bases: TGCAGCGTTGAAGGGGGTCCGAACGAGCAGTACTTC. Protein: CSVEGGPNEQYF.

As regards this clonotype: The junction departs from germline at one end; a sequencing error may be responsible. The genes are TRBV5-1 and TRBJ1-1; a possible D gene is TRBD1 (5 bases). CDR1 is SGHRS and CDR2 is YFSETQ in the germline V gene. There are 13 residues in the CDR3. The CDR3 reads CASSLAMGVAAFF. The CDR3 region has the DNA TGTGCCAGCAGCTTGGCGATGGGGGTTGCAGCTTTCTTT.

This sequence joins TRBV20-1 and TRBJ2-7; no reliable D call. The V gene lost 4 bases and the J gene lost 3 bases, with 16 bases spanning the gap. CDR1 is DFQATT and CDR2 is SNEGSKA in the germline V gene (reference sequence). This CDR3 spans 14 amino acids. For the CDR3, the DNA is TGCAGTGCTAAGGAGAACGCCCAGATCTACGAGCAGTACTTC. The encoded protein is CSAKENAQIYEQYF.

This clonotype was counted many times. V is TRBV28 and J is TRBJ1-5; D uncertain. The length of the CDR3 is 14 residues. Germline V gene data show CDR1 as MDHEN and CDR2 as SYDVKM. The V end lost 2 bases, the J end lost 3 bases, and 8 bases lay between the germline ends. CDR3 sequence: CASSLDRNNQPQHF. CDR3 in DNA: TGTGCCAGCAGTTTAGATCGGAACAATCAGCCCCAGCATTTT.

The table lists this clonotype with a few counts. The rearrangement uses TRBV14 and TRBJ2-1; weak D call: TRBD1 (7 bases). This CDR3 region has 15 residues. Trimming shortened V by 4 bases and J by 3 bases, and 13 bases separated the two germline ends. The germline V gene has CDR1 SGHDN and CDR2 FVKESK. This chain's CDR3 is CASSRRGQSYNEQFF. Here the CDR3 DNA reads TGTGCCAGCAGCCGGAGGGGACAGAGCTACAATGAGCAGTTCTTC. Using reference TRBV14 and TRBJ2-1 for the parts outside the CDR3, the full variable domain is EAGVTQFPSHSVIEKGQTVTLRCDPISGHDNLYWYRRVMGKEIKFLLHFVKESKQDESGMPNNRFLAERTGGTYSTLKVQPAELEDSGVYFCASSRRGQSYNEQFFGPGTRLTVL.

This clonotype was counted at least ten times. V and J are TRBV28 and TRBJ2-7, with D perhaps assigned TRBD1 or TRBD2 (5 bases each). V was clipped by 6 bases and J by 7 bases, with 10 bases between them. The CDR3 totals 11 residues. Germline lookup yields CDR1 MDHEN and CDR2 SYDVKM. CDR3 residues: CASSPGTEQYF. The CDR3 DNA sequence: TGTGCCAGCAGCCCAGGGACGGAGCAGTACTTC.

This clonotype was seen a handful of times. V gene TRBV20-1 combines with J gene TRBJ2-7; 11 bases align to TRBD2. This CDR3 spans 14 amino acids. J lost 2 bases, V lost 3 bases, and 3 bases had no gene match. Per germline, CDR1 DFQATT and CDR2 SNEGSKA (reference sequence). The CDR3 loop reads CSARPGLAAYEQYF. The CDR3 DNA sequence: TGCAGTGCTAGGCCGGGACTAGCGGCCTACGAGCAGTACTTC.

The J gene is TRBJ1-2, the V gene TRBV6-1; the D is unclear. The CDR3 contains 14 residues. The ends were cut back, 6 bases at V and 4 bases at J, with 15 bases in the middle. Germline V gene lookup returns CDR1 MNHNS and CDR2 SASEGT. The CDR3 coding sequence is TGTGCCAGCAGCTCAACCGCGGGGAGCTATGGCTACACCTTC. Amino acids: CASSSTAGSYGYTF.

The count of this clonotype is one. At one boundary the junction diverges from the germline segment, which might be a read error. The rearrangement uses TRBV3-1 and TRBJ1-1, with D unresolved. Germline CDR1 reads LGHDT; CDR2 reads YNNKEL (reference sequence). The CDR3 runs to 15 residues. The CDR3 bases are TGTGCCAGCAGTCAAGGAAGAGTGCAAAGGACTGAAGCTTTCTTT. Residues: CASSQGRVQRTEAFF. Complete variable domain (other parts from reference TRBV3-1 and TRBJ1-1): DTAVSQTPKYLVTQMGNDKSIKCEQNLGHDTMYWYKQDSKKFLKIMFSYNNKELIINETVPNRFSPKSPDKAHLNLHINSLELGDSAVYFCASSQGRVQRTEAFFGQGTRLTVV.

The CDR3 here is CATAQEASGRGSPDTQYF. The CDR3 region has the DNA TGTGCCACCGCTCAAGAGGCTAGCGGGAGAGGATCTCCAGATACGCAGTATTTT. The genes are TRBV7-3 and TRBJ2-3; 10 positions agree with TRBD2. The germline gives CDR1 SGHTA, CDR2 FQGTGA. This CDR3 region has 18 residues. V trimming: 10 bases; J trimming: 4 bases; junction bases outside the gene matches: 20.

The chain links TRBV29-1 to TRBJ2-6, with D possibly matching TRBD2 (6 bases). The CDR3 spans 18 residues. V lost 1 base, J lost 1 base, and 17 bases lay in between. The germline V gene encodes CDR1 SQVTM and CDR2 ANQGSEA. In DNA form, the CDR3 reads TGCAGCGTTGAAGTACAGGAGGGGCCTAATTCTGGGGCCAACGTCCTGACTTTC. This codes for CSVEVQEGPNSGANVLTF.

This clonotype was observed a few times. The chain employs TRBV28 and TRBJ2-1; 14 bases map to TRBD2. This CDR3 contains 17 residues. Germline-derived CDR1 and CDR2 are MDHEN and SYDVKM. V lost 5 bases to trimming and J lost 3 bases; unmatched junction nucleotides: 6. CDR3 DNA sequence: TGTGCCAGCAGTCCCCCGGGACTAGCGGGAGACTACAATGAGCAGTTCTTC. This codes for CASSPPGLAGDYNEQFF.

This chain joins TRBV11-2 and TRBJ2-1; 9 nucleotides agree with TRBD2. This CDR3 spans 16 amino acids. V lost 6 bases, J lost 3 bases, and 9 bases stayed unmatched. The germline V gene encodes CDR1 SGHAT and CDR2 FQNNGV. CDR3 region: CASRTSGPTGYNEQFF. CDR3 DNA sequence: TGTGCCAGCAGAACTAGCGGGCCCACCGGCTACAATGAGCAGTTCTTC. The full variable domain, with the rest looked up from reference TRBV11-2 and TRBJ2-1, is EAGVAQSPRYKIIEKRQSVAFWCNPISGHATLYWYQQILGQGPKLLIQFQNNGVVDDSQLPKDRFSAERLKGVDSTLKIQPAKLEDSAVYLCASRTSGPTGYNEQFFGPGTRLTVL.

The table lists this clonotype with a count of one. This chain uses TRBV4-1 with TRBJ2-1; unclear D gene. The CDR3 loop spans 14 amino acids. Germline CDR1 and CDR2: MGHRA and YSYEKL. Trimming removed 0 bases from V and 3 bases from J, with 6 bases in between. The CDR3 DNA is TGCGCCAGCAGCCAAGATGTAGTCTACAATGAGCAGTTCTTC. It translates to CASSQDVVYNEQFF.

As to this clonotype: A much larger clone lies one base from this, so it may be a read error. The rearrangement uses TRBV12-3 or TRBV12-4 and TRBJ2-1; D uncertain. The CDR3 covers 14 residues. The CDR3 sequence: CASSSAELGIEQHF. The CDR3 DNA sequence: TGTGCCAGCAGTTCTGCGGAGCTGGGTATCGAGCAGCACTTC.

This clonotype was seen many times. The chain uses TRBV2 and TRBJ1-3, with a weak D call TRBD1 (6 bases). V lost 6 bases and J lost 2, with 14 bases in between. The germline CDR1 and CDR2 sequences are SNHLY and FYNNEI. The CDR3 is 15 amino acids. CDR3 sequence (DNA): TGTGCCAGCAGGGCGAACAGGGATACTGGAAACACCATATATTTT. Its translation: CASRANRDTGNTIYF.

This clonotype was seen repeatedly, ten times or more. The CDR3 here is CASSHDSKGYNEQFF. The CDR3 nucleotides are TGTGCCAGCAGCCACGACAGCAAAGGCTACAATGAGCAGTTCTTC. The V call is TRBV11-1, the J call TRBJ2-1; perhaps TRBD1 as D (5 bases). CDR3 length equals 15 residues. Germline V CDR1 and CDR2: SGHAT, FQDESV (reference sequence). The ends were cut back, 5 bases at V and 3 bases at J, with 14 bases in the middle.

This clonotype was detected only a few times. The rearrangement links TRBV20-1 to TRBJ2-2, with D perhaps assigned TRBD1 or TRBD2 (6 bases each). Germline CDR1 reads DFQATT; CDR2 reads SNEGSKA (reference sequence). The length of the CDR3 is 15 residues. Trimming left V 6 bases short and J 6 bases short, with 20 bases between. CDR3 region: CSASTRGDHPGELFF. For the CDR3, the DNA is TGCAGTGCCTCTACAAGGGGGGATCATCCCGGGGAGCTGTTTTTT.

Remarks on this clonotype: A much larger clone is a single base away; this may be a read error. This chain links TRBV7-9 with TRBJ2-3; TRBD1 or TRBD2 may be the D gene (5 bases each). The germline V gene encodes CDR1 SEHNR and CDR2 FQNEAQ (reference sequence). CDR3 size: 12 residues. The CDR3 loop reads CTSRRGADTQYF. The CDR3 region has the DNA TGTACCAGCAGACGGGGCGCGGATACGCAGTATTTT.

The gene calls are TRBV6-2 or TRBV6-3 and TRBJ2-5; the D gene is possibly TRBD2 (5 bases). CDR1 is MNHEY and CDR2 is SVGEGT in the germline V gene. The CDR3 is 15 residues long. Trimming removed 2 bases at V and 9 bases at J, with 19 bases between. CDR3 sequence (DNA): TGTGCCAGCAGTTACCTTGGCGGGTACCGTTGGCCCCAGTACTTC. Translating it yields CASSYLGGYRWPQYF.

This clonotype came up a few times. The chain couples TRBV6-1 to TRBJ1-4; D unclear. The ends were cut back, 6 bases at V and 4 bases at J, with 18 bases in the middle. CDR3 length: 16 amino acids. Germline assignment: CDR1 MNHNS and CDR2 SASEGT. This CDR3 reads CASRFTGASFNEKLFF. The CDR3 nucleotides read TGTGCCAGCAGATTCACGGGCGCCTCGTTTAATGAAAAACTGTTTTTT.

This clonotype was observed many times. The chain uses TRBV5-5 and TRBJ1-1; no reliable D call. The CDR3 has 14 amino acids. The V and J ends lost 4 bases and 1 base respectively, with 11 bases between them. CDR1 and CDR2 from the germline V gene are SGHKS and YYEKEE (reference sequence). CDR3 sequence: CASSQAAENTEAFF. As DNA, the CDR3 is TGTGCCAGCAGCCAAGCCGCAGAGAACACTGAAGCTTTCTTT.

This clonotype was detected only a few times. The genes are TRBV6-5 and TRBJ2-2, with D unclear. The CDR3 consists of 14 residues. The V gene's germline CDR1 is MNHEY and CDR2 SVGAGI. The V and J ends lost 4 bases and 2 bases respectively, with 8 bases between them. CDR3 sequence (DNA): TGTGCCAGCAGTTTGAGTTTTAACACCGGGGAGCTGTTTTTT. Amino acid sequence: CASSLSFNTGELFF.

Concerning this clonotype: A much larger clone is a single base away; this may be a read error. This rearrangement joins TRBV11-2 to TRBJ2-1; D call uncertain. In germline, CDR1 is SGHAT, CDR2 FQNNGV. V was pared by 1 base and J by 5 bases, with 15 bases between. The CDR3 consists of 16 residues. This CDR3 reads CASSLGMVLRDNEQFF. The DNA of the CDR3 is TGTGCCAGCAGCTTAGGAATGGTCCTTCGGGACAATGAGCAGTTCTTC.

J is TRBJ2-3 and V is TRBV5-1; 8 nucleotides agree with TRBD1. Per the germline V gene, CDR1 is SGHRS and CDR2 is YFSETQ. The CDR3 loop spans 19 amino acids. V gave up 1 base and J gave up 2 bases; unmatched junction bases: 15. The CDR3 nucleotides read TGCGCCAGCAGCTTGCCGCAGGGGGCGTCCACCAGACACACAGATACGCAGTATTTT. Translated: CASSLPQGASTRHTDTQYF. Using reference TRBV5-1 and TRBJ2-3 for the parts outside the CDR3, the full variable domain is KAGVTQTPRYLIKTRGQQVTLSCSPISGHRSVSWYQQTPGQGLQFLFEYFSETQRNKGNFPGRFSGRQFSNSRSEMNVSTLELGDSALYLCASSLPQGASTRHTDTQYFGPGTRLTVL.